This TCR beta chain originates from a study of neurological immune-mediated disorders. Overall study results and limits: In HTLV-1-associated myelopathy, TCR clonal expansion was greatest, and in multiple sclerosis it was least, below healthy controls.

This clonotype was counted at least ten times. The antigen is unknown. Germline CDR1 and CDR2: DFQATT and SNEGSKA (reference sequence). J lost 3 bases, V lost 0 bases, and 4 bases had no gene match. The CDR3 loop spans 16 amino acids. TCRdb reprocessed the 5' RACE reads with MiXCR, giving one entry per CDR3 protein. The data hold about 59,000 distinct CDR3 sequences, with about 13% observed a single time. The clonotype was recovered from a woman aged 55-70 years with HTLV-1-associated myelopathy (HAM/TSP). The chain couples TRBV20-1 to TRBJ2-1; 11 nucleotides match TRBD2. Material: PBMCs. CDR3 DNA: TGCAGTGCTAGAGATCGGGGACTAGCGGTCTACAATGAGCAGTTCTTC. Its protein is CSARDRGLAVYNEQFF.